These T cell receptor beta chains were read from a single sample in a study of blood T cell repertoires in COVID-19. TCRdb's table, derived via immunoSEQ multiplex PCR, lists solely in-frame clones and lacks some. The table records 50,000 or so clones, over 75% of them present only once. The sequencing input was peripheral blood. The source of these receptors is a man between 65 and 85 years old with acute or convalescent COVID-19. CDR3s include the opening cysteine and the closing phenylalanine or tryptophan. A D gene is named only where the DNA matches it firmly. Only some rows state a clone size, as once, few, many or a class for expanded clones.

>-|TRBV7-7|-|TRBJ1-4
CASSLAGGSNEKLFF
TGTGCTAGCAGCTTAGCGGGGGGATCTAATGAAAAACTGTTTTTT
>-|TRBV9|-|TRBJ2-5
CASSVALAGGGETQYF
TGTGCCAGCAGCGTAGCTCTAGCAGGGGGAGGAGAGACCCAGTACTTC
>TRBD1|TRBV7-9|-|TRBJ1-5
CASSSGQGNQPQHF
TGTGCCAGCAGCTCGGGACAGGGCAATCAGCCCCAGCATTTT
>TRBD2|TRBV9|-|TRBJ2-5
CASSVGTSGGQETQYF
TGTGCCAGCAGCGTAGGGACTAGCGGGGGCCAAGAGACCCAGTACTTC
>TRBD1|TRBV25-1|-|TRBJ1-2
CASSGRGHVYGYTF
TGTGCCAGCAGTGGCAGGGGGCATGTCTATGGCTACACCTTC
>TRBD1|TRBV5-8|-|TRBJ1-1
CASSTTTGANTEAFF
TGTGCCAGCAGCACCACGACAGGGGCGAACACTGAAGCTTTCTTT
>TRBD2|TRBV3-1/TRBV3-2|-|TRBJ2-7
CASSQDSSGTWEQYF
TGTGCCAGCAGCCAAGATTCTAGCGGGACGTGGGAGCAGTACTTC
>-|TRBV11-2|-|TRBJ1-1
CASSGRGRGEAFF
TGTGCCAGCAGCGGAAGGGGAAGGGGTGAAGCTTTCTTT
>TRBD2|TRBV29-1|-|TRBJ2-7
CSVERGAGVGGEQYF
TGCAGCGTTGAGAGGGGAGCGGGAGTAGGTGGCGAGCAGTACTTC
>TRBD1|TRBV19|-|TRBJ2-7
CASSTGTVVPPYEQYF
TGTGCCAGTAGTACAGGGACAGTCGTCCCCCCCTACGAGCAGTACTTC
>-|TRBV5-5|-|TRBJ2-5
CASSLEPQKTQYF
TGTGCCAGCAGCTTGGAACCCCAGAAGACCCAGTACTTC
>-|TRBV7-2|-|TRBJ1-1
CASSLRDTTYTEAFF
TGTGCCAGCAGCTTAAGGGACACTACGTACACTGAAGCTTTCTTT
>-|TRBV5-1|-|TRBJ1-2
CASSSPQNYGYTF
TGCGCCAGCAGCTCCCCACAGAACTATGGCTACACCTTC
>-|TRBV10-3|-|TRBJ2-7
CAISESEPYEQYF
TGTGCCATCAGTGAGTCTGAGCCCTACGAGCAGTACTTC
>-|TRBV5-1|-|TRBJ1-4
CASSLATQGSGKLFF
TGCGCCAGCAGCTTGGCCACCCAGGGTTCGGGAAAACTGTTTTTT
>-|TRBV6-6|-|TRBJ2-5
CASSKRDYQETQYF
TGTGCCAGCAGTAAACGGGACTACCAAGAGACCCAGTACTTC
>TRBD2|TRBV19|-|TRBJ2-1
CASSIPSGYNEQFF
TGTGCCAGTAGTATCCCTAGCGGATACAATGAGCAGTTCTTC
>TRBD1|TRBV10-3|-|TRBJ1-5
CAISRTGEKDQPQHF
TGTGCCATCTCGAGGACAGGTGAAAAAGATCAGCCCCAGCATTTT
>-|TRBV2|-|TRBJ1-6
CASSESTDNSPLHF
TGTGCCAGCAGTGAATCAACGGATAATTCACCCCTCCACTTT
>-|TRBV7-2|-|TRBJ2-1
CASSPNAGVRPNEQFF
TGTGCCAGCAGCCCCAACGCAGGGGTTCGGCCCAATGAGCAGTTCTTC
>-|TRBV30|-|TRBJ1-2
CAWSRGTNYGYTF
TGTGCCTGGAGTAGGGGGACTAACTATGGCTACACCTTC
>-|TRBV24-1|few|TRBJ2-7
CATSVRSRNSYEQYF
TGTGCCACCAGTGTGCGTTCGCGGAACTCCTACGAGCAGTACTTC
>-|TRBV12-3/TRBV12-4|-|TRBJ2-1
CASIPRTVGQFF
TGTGCCAGCATCCCCCGGACAGTAGGGCAGTTCTTC
>-|TRBV29-1|-|TRBJ2-1
CSVSRGGTYNEQFF
TGCAGCGTTTCTAGGGGGGGGACTTACAATGAGCAGTTCTTC
>-|TRBV4-3|-|TRBJ1-2
CASSHSEESYGYTF
TGCGCCAGCAGCCACAGTGAGGAGAGCTATGGCTACACCTTC
>-|TRBV5-1|-|TRBJ1-1
CASSSGDVREAFF
TGCGCCAGCAGCTCAGGGGACGTTCGTGAAGCTTTCTTT
>TRBD2|TRBV4-3|-|TRBJ2-3
CASSPTSGGAYTQYF
TGCGCCAGCAGCCCGACTAGCGGGGGGGCCTATACGCAGTATTTT
>TRBD1|TRBV6-5|-|TRBJ2-7
CASRPIDRAYEQYF
TGTGCCAGCAGGCCTATTGACAGGGCCTACGAGCAGTACTTC
>TRBD2|TRBV7-7|-|TRBJ2-3
CASSLVAGQLDTQYF
TGTGCTAGCAGCTTAGTAGCGGGGCAGCTGGATACGCAGTATTTT